This entry lists 24 T cell receptor beta chains sequenced from one sample in a study of T cells in women clearing cervical HPV infection. TCRdb keeps only in-frame clones here, not all; method: immunoSEQ multiplex PCR. Recorded here are approximately 41,000 clones; the top ten clones represent 7% to 8.5%. Sequencing was carried out using blood buffy coat. The receptors here all came from a woman aged 18 to 69 with a cervical HPV16 infection that either progressed to CIN3+ or cleared (not recorded which).

Concerning this clone: The CDR3 is cut off 3 residues early in the read; its end comes from the germline J gene. The chain couples TRBV12-3 or TRBV12-4 to TRBJ1-1, with 7 bases identical to TRBD1. The CDR3 covers 15 residues. The V segment lost 3 bases and the J segment 5 bases; nucleotides outside the gene matches: 9. This CDR3 reads CASSFTGEIRTEAFF. The DNA read from the CDR3 is TGTGCCAGCAGTTTCACAGGGGAAATACGGACTGAA.

In regard to this clone: The CDR3 end is not reached by the read, which stops 3 residues before it; the germline J gene fills it in. The genes are TRBV11-2 and TRBJ1-4, with D tentatively TRBD1 (5 bases). Per the germline V gene, CDR1 is SGHAT and CDR2 is FQNNGV. V dropped 6 bases and J dropped 2 bases, with 13 bases sitting between them. The length of the CDR3 is 15 residues. The CDR3 is CASSLEGFTNEKLFF. The part of the CDR3 DNA that was read is TGTGCCAGCAGTCTAGAGGGGTTCACTAATGAAAAA.

Turning to this clone: The DNA ends 3 residues before the CDR3 does, and the rest of the CDR3 is filled in from the germline J gene. The rearrangement links TRBV7-9 to TRBJ2-7; possibly TRBD2 for D (5 bases). V was trimmed by 2 bases and J by 2 bases, leaving 7 bases between them. Germline CDR1 SEHNR, CDR2 FQNEAQ (reference sequence). CDR3 length: 13 residues. CDR3 in amino acids: CASSLYGAYEQYF. Incomplete CDR3 DNA: TGTGCCAGCAGCTTATACGGGGCCTACGAG.

CDR3 protein: CASTTRQGVNTGELFF. CDR3 DNA (partial): TGTGCCAGCACCACCAGGCAGGGTGTGAACACCGGGGAG. The rearrangement joins TRBV7-7 to TRBJ2-2, with a tentative D call TRBD1 (5 bases). The read ends 3 residues early relative to the CDR3; the germline J gene fills the gap. Germline V lookup: CDR1 SSHAT, CDR2 FNYEAQ (reference sequence). The germline V and J ends were trimmed by 7 bases and 1 base, with 16 bases remaining between them. The CDR3 spans 16 residues.

Concerning this clone: The observed sequence ends 3 residues before the CDR3 terminus, with the missing tail filled in from the germline J gene. The chain is built from TRBV19 and TRBJ2-3, with D maybe TRBD2 (6 bases). V dropped 3 bases and J dropped 1 base, with 11 bases sitting between them. Germline V gene lookup returns CDR1 LNHDA and CDR2 SQIVND (reference sequence). This CDR3 region has 15 residues. This chain's CDR3 is CASSIRGSGTDTQYF. CDR3 bases read: TGTGCCAGTAGTATTCGGGGGTCGGGCACAGATACG. Together with reference TRBV19 and TRBJ2-3, the CDR3 gives the full variable domain: DGGITQSPKYLFRKEGQNVTLSCEQNLNHDAMYWYRQDPGQGLRLIYYSQIVNDFQKGDIAEGYSVSREKKESFPLTVTSAQKNPTAFYLCASSIRGSGTDTQYFGPGTRLTVL.

Note on this clone: The CDR3 is cut off 3 residues early in the read; its end comes from the germline J gene. The chain joins TRBV20-1 to TRBJ2-5, with 10 nucleotides matching TRBD1. Germline CDR1 and CDR2: DFQATT and SNEGSKA (reference sequence). V shed 5 bases, J shed 5 bases, and the junction held 5 bases outside the gene matches. This CDR3 spans 13 amino acids. CDR3 DNA (partial): TGCAGTGCTCAACTGGACAGGGGGGAGACC. Its protein product is CSAQLDRGET. Given in full, the CDR3 is CSAQLDRGETQYF.

As concerns this clone: The CDR3 end is not reached by the read, which stops 3 residues before it; the germline J gene fills it in. The chain uses TRBV11-2 and TRBJ1-2, with TRBD1 matching 12 bases. Germline V CDR1 and CDR2: SGHAT, FQNNGV. The CDR3 runs 15 residues. The V and J ends lost 4 bases and 4 bases, in that order; junction bases with no gene match: 4. The part of the CDR3 DNA that was read is TGTGCCAGCAGCTCCGGGACAGGGGGCATCTATGGC. Residues: CASSSGTGGIYG. The complete CDR3 sequence is CASSSGTGGIYGYTF.

Note on this clone: The read ends 3 residues shy of where the CDR3 ends; the end is completed using the germline J gene. The chain recombines TRBV6-1 with TRBJ1-6, with TRBD1 matching 9 bases. Losses at the gene ends were 2 bases for V and 9 bases for J; bases not matched to a gene: 14. Germline V gene data show CDR1 as MNHNS and CDR2 as SASEGT. The CDR3 sequence is 18 residues long. The CDR3 region is CASSEFALRPGQGSPLHF. The CDR3 bases that were read are TGTGCCAGCAGTGAATTCGCCCTGAGACCGGGACAGGGTTCACCC.

With regard to this clone: The sequenced fragment ends 3 residues before the CDR3 boundary, so the rest is inferred from the germline J gene. This chain connects TRBV7-3 to TRBJ1-1; D perhaps matches TRBD1 (6 bases). This CDR3 comprises 13 residues. V was trimmed by 5 bases and J by 3 bases, leaving 10 bases between them. Per germline, CDR1 SGHTA and CDR2 FQGTGA. The CDR3 DNA, read in part, is TGTGCCAGCAGCCCAGGGGCCCACACTGAA. Protein sequence: CASSPGAHTE. The entire CDR3 reads CASSPGAHTEAFF.

On this clone: The read terminates 3 residues before the CDR3 end, so the remaining end is supplied by the germline J gene. The V and J genes are TRBV7-9 and TRBJ2-4; D call uncertain. This CDR3 contains 15 residues. Germline assignment: CDR1 SEHNR and CDR2 FQNEAQ (reference sequence). Trimming removed 0 bases at V and 7 bases at J, with 13 bases between. This chain's CDR3 is CASSLALERSNIQYF. Partial CDR3 DNA: TGTGCCAGCAGCTTAGCGCTGGAGCGTTCGAACATT.

Points on this clone: The CDR3 end lies 3 residues beyond the end of the read and is filled in from the germline J gene. The chain uses TRBV7-9 and TRBJ1-2, with D uncertain. The germline V gene has CDR1 SEHNR and CDR2 FQNEAQ (reference sequence). The CDR3 has 12 amino acids. V was shortened by 5 bases and J by 4 bases, with 8 bases between the two germline ends. The CDR3 sequence: CASSLRAYGYTF. CDR3 bases read: TGTGCCAGCAGCCTGAGAGCCTATGGC.

Of note for this clone: The read terminates 3 residues before the CDR3 end, so the remaining end is supplied by the germline J gene. The rearrangement links TRBV19 to TRBJ2-2; 13 bases align to TRBD2. V shed 7 bases, J shed 6 bases, and the junction held 2 bases outside the gene matches. Germline-derived CDR1 and CDR2 are LNHDA and SQIVND (reference sequence). This CDR3 has 14 residues. CDR3 DNA (partial): TGTGCCAGTAAACTAGCGGGGGGGGCCGGGGAG. Translated, it gives CASKLAGGAGE. The full CDR3 sequence reads CASKLAGGAGELFF.

Comment on this clone: The read gets to within 3 residues of the CDR3 end, and the germline J gene fills in the rest. This chain connects TRBV11-2 to TRBJ2-3; D gene ambiguous. Trimming shortened V by 0 bases and J by 3 bases, and 4 bases separated the two germline ends. This CDR3 is built from 13 residues. CDR1 SGHAT and CDR2 FQNNGV come from the germline V gene. CDR3 DNA (partial): TGTGCCAGCAGCTTAGAGAGGACAGATACG. Its translation: CASSLERTDT. The entire CDR3 reads CASSLERTDTQYF.

With regard to this clone: Coverage ceases 3 residues before the CDR3 finishes, and the germline J gene fills in the end. This sequence joins TRBV11-2 and TRBJ2-7; D uncertain. The V and J ends lost 5 bases and 1 base respectively, with 9 bases between them. The CDR3 is made up of 13 amino acids. CDR1 is SGHAT and CDR2 is FQNNGV in the germline V gene. The part of the CDR3 DNA that was read is TGTGCCAGCAGCCCCCCCTATTCCTACGAG. Translated: CASSPPYSYE. The whole CDR3 sequence reads CASSPPYSYEQYF.

Of note for this clone: Read data end 3 residues before the CDR3 end; the end is taken from the germline J gene. The rearrangement links TRBV28 to TRBJ1-6; D possibly corresponds to TRBD1 (6 bases). V gave up 6 bases and J gave up 7 bases, with 19 bases separating them. This CDR3 is built from 16 residues. Germline-derived CDR1 and CDR2 are MDHEN and SYDVKM. Partial CDR3 DNA: TGTGCCAGCAGCCCCGGACAGCTTCAGGGCAATTCACCC. Protein product: CASSPGQLQGNSP. From start to end, the CDR3 is CASSPGQLQGNSPLHF.

As to this clone: The read terminates 3 residues ahead of where the CDR3 ends, so the germline J gene completes it. The chain employs TRBV5-4 and TRBJ2-1, with 9 bases matching TRBD1. The CDR3 is made up of 15 amino acids. From germline, CDR1 is SGHNT and CDR2 YYREEE (reference sequence). With 3 bases clipped from V and 2 bases from J, the junction kept 3 bases outside the gene matches. The CDR3 loop is CASSWGTGTYNEQFF. The part of the CDR3 DNA that was read is TGTGCCAGCAGCTGGGGGACAGGGACCTACAATGAG.

Note on this clone: The sequence runs out 3 residues before the end of the CDR3; the remainder is reconstructed from the germline J gene. This chain joins TRBV5-1 and TRBJ2-7, with 7 positions matching TRBD2. CDR1 and CDR2 from the germline V gene are SGHRS and YFSETQ. After removal of 2 bases from V and 3 bases from J, the junction contained 2 bases not matched to a gene. This CDR3 has 13 amino acids. The CDR3 sequence is CASSFSGNYEQYF. The covered CDR3 bases are TGCGCCAGCAGCTTCAGCGGGAACTACGAG.

In the case of this clone: The DNA ends 3 residues before the CDR3 does, and the rest of the CDR3 is filled in from the germline J gene. The rearrangement joins TRBV7-2 to TRBJ2-1; D remains unclear. V was clipped by 5 bases and J by 4 bases, with 15 bases between them. The CDR3 is 15 amino acids. Germline CDR1 is SGHTA and CDR2 is FQGNSA. The sequenced part of the CDR3 DNA is TGTGCCAGCAGCACCCGACAAAGATATTACAATGAG. It codes for CASSTRQRYYNE. The whole CDR3 sequence is CASSTRQRYYNEQFF.

On this clone itself: The missing CDR3 end, 3 residues past where the read stops, is filled in from the germline J gene. The same CDR3 can be traced to other DNA sequences in this sample. This chain connects TRBV18 to TRBJ2-7; 13 bases are shared with TRBD2. The V segment lost 0 bases and the J segment 5 bases; nucleotides outside the gene matches: 1. CDR3 length: 15 amino acids. Germline V lookup: CDR1 KGHSH, CDR2 LQKENI. CDR3 sequence reads: CASSPPGTSGNEQYF. Partial CDR3 DNA: TGTGCCAGCTCACCACCCGGGACTAGCGGGAACGAG.

In the case of this clone: Sequencing ends 3 residues short of the CDR3 end; the germline J gene provides the rest. The chain combines TRBV30 with TRBJ2-1, with 11 bases lining up with TRBD2. CDR3 length: 16 amino acids. J was trimmed by 6 bases and V by 2 bases; bases with no gene match: 9. Germline CDR1 is GTSNPN and CDR2 is SVGIG (reference sequence). CDR3 protein: CAWSRLAGPKLNEQFF. CDR3 bases read: TGTGCCTGGAGTCGACTAGCGGGGCCAAAACTCAATGAG.

Note on this clone: The read finishes 3 residues shy of the CDR3 end, and the germline J gene is used to complete it. The rearrangement links TRBV19 to TRBJ2-5, with D perhaps TRBD2 (6 bases). V was cut by 7 bases and J by 5 bases, with 17 bases left in between. Germline assignment: CDR1 LNHDA and CDR2 SQIVND (reference sequence). The CDR3 is 14 amino acids. Incomplete CDR3 DNA: TGTGCCAGTACCCCTCAGGAGGGCGGGGAGACC. Translation: CASTPQEGGET. The full CDR3 is CASTPQEGGETQYF.

Note on this clone: The observed sequence ends 3 residues before the CDR3 terminus, with the missing tail filled in from the germline J gene. This rearrangement joins TRBV20-1 to TRBJ2-3; 11 bases are a match to TRBD2. Germline CDR1 reads DFQATT; CDR2 reads SNEGSKA (reference sequence). CDR3 length: 14 residues. J gave up 0 bases and V 8 bases, and 4 bases lay outside the gene matches. The sequenced part of the CDR3 DNA is TGCAGTCCCTTAGCGGGAGGGAGCACAGATACG. It yields the protein CSPLAGGSTDT. The entire CDR3 protein is CSPLAGGSTDTQYF.

In the case of this clone: The CDR3 extends 3 residues past the end of the read, so its final part is completed from the germline J gene. The chain uses TRBV2 and TRBJ1-4; 9 positions agree with TRBD1. The junction had 12 bases not matched to a gene; V was cut back by 7 bases and J by 6 bases. Germline V gene data show CDR1 as SNHLY and CDR2 as FYNNEI. The CDR3 length is 16 residues. This CDR3 is CASTELWDREDEKLFF. CDR3 DNA, as far as it was read: TGTGCCAGCACCGAGCTATGGGACAGGGAGGATGAAAAA. The variable domain in full, completed from reference TRBV2 and TRBJ1-4, reads EPEVTQTPSHQVTQMGQEVILRCVPISNHLYFYWYRQILGQKVEFLVSFYNNEISEKSEIFDDQFSVERPDGSNFTLKIRSTKLEDSAMYFCASTELWDREDEKLFFGSGTQLSVL.

As concerns this clone: Read data end 3 residues before the CDR3 end; the end is taken from the germline J gene. J is TRBJ1-3 and V is TRBV20-1; D perhaps matches TRBD1 (6 bases). V lost 3 bases, J lost 0 bases, and 9 bases lay in between. Germline V gene data show CDR1 as DFQATT and CDR2 as SNEGSKA (reference sequence). The CDR3 loop spans 14 amino acids. The sequenced CDR3 bases are TGCAGTGCTAGGGACAGTGACTCTGGAAACACC. This gives the protein CSARDSDSGNT. From start to end, the CDR3 is CSARDSDSGNTIYF.